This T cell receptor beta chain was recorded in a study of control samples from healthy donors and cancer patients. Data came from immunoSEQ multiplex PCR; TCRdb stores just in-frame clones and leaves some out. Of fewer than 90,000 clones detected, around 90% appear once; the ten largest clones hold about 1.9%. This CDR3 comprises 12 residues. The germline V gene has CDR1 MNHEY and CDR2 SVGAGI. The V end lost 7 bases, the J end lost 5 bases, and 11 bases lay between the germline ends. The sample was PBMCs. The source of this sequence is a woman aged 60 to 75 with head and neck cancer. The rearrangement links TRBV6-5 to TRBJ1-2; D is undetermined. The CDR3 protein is CASTDDSYGYTF. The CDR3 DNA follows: TGTGCCAGCACCGATGACTCTTATGGCTACACCTTC.